This TCR beta chain appears in the sequencing data of a study of T cell responses to AZD1222 COVID-19 vaccine. Per germline, CDR1 LNHDA and CDR2 SQIVND (reference sequence). V was cut by 6 bases and J by 3 bases, with 15 bases left in between. CDR3 length: 15 residues. TCRdb's copy holds only in-frame clones and misses some; the assay was immunoSEQ multiplex PCR. Of about 39,000 clones in the sample, just over 85% were seen once. J is TRBJ2-1 and V is TRBV19; D possibly corresponds to TRBD2 (6 bases). The TCR sequence derives from an adult who received the MenACWY meningococcal vaccine as a control. This specimen consisted of peripheral blood, obtained 28 days after the second dose of the MenACWY control vaccine. This chain's CDR3 is CASSPRASDYNEQFF. CDR3 DNA: TGTGCCAGTAGCCCCCGGGCTAGCGACTACAATGAGCAGTTCTTC.